Each of the 2 T cell receptor beta chains below was sequenced from the same sample in a study of blood T cells in healthy people across ages. The use of a sample-barcoded 5' primer and a J-beta primer mix characterized a second PCR of roughly 7 to 12 cycles. TCRdb itself ran the 5' RACE reads through MiXCR, one entry per CDR3 protein. The table lists 450,000 to 650,000 distinct CDR3 sequences, around 24% of them singletons. These sequences were also reported in another study, on T cells of mothers and their children.

The material sequenced was blood. The source of these receptors is a boy between 10 and 17 years old in good health.

This clonotype was counted a few times. V usage is TRBV27 and J usage is TRBJ1-1; no clear D gene. V was shortened by 0 bases and J by 1 base, with 9 bases between the two germline ends. CDR1 is MNHEY, CDR2 SMNVEV, per germline (reference sequence). This CDR3 region has 15 residues. The DNA for the CDR3 is TGTGCCAGCAGTTTATCCACGGGAGCGAACACTGAAGCTTTCTTT. This gives the protein CASSLSTGANTEAFF.

This clonotype was counted between two and nine times. CDR3 DNA: TGTGCCAGCAGTTTATTACCCGTATATCAGCCCCAGCATTTT. Translated, it gives CASSLLPVYQPQHF. The chain joins TRBV28 to TRBJ1-5; D uncertain. CDR1 is MDHEN, CDR2 SYDVKM, per germline. Trimming removed 1 base from V and 5 bases from J, with 9 bases in between. This CDR3 is 14 amino acids long.